What follows are 18 T cell receptor beta chains derived from one specimen sequenced in a study of shared clonotypes between healthy human individuals. The method was immunoSEQ multiplex PCR; TCRdb's version includes in-frame clones alone and lacks a portion of them. This table has about 1 million clones, around four fifths appearing once. Sequencing was performed on memory CD4+ T cells sorted from blood. The subset denotes: CD45RA-negative fraction. These receptors were collected from a young man in good health.

V usage is TRBV6-5 and J usage is TRBJ1-2; 7 nucleotides line up with TRBD1. Germline V gene data show CDR1 as MNHEY and CDR2 as SVGAGI. V dropped 8 bases and J dropped 8; count of bases not matched to a gene: 8. This CDR3 contains 12 residues. In DNA form, the CDR3 reads TGTGCCAGCTACGACAGGGTGGGCGGCTACACCTTC. It encodes CASYDRVGGYTF.

The CDR3 loop is CASSPRQVRNQPQHF. CDR3 sequence (DNA): TGTGCCAGCAGTCCCCGACAGGTTCGGAATCAGCCCCAGCATTTT. J is TRBJ1-5 and V is TRBV6-5, with a possible D match to TRBD1 (6 bases). The CDR3 covers 15 residues. V was cut by 5 bases and J by 4 bases, with 15 bases left in between. CDR1 is MNHEY, CDR2 SVGAGI, per germline.

The V and J genes are TRBV28 and TRBJ2-2; the D call may be TRBD1 or TRBD2 (6 bases each). CDR3 length equals 16 residues. CDR1 and CDR2 from the germline V gene are MDHEN and SYDVKM. Trimming stripped 7 bases from V and 0 bases from J, with 15 bases between. As DNA, the CDR3 is TGTGCCAGCATTAGGACGGGGGCTACGAACACCGGGGAGCTGTTTTTT. The encoded protein is CASIRTGATNTGELFF.

The chain employs TRBV7-3 and TRBJ2-1; maybe TRBD2 (7 bases). The CDR3 loop spans 14 amino acids. Looked up from germline, CDR1 is SGHTA and CDR2 is FQGTGA. V lost 3 bases to trimming and J lost 6 bases, with 12 bases between them. The CDR3 reads CASSLSGGANEQFF. For the CDR3, the DNA is TGTGCCAGCAGCTTGTCTGGGGGGGCCAATGAGCAGTTCTTC.

A word on this clone: Other DNA variants within this sample encode the same CDR3. The J gene is TRBJ2-1, the V gene TRBV2, with 15 bases identical to TRBD2. Germline V gene lookup returns CDR1 SNHLY and CDR2 FYNNEI. J was trimmed by 9 bases and V by 6 bases; bases with no gene match: 3. The CDR3 has 14 amino acids. In DNA form, the CDR3 reads TGTGCCAGCAGGGAGGGACTAGCGGGAGGTGAGCAGTTCTTC. It encodes CASREGLAGGEQFF.

This clone has just one count. V usage is TRBV5-8 and J usage is TRBJ2-3, with D perhaps matching TRBD1 (6 bases). Germline CDR1 is SGHTS and CDR2 is YDEGEE. The V gene lost 4 bases and the J gene lost 4 bases, with 13 bases spanning the gap. The CDR3 is 14 amino acids. The DNA of the CDR3 is TGTGCCAGCAGCGGCCAGGGGTTGGCAGATACGCAGTATTTT. Protein sequence: CASSGQGLADTQYF.

This chain joins TRBV6-6 and TRBJ2-5; 8 nucleotides align to TRBD2. J gave up 2 bases and V 4 bases, and 9 bases lay outside the gene matches. The CDR3 runs to 16 residues. CDR1 MNHNY and CDR2 SVGAGI come from the germline V gene (reference sequence). The CDR3 nucleotides are TGTGCCAGCAGTTCTGCTGGTTCTAGCGGGCAAGAGACCCAGTACTTC. It translates to CASSSAGSSGQETQYF.

This chain connects TRBV9 to TRBJ2-3; D remains ambiguous. The CDR3 is made up of 14 amino acids. Germline V gene data show CDR1 as SGDLS and CDR2 as YYNGEE. Trimming took 5 bases from V and 3 from J, leaving 13 bases between them. The CDR3 here is CASSTVGWTDTQYF. The CDR3 DNA follows: TGTGCCAGCAGTACAGTTGGGTGGACAGATACGCAGTATTTT. Complete variable domain (other parts from reference TRBV9 and TRBJ2-3): DSGVTQTPKHLITATGQRVTLRCSPRSGDLSVYWYQQSLDQGLQFLIQYYNGEERAKGNILERFSAQQFPDLHSELNLSSLELGDSALYFCASSTVGWTDTQYFGPGTRLTVL.

The chain carries TRBV5-1 and TRBJ1-6, with 7 bases identical to TRBD1. Per germline, CDR1 SGHRS and CDR2 YFSETQ. Trimming at V came to 4 bases and at J to 7 bases, leaving 2 bases not matched to a gene. The CDR3 sequence is 13 residues long. CDR3 sequence reads: CASSAGGNSPLHF. DNA for the CDR3: TGCGCCAGCAGCGCAGGGGGAAATTCACCCCTCCACTTT.

The V gene is TRBV27, the J gene TRBJ1-2; 7 positions agree with TRBD1. Germline CDR1 reads MNHEY; CDR2 reads SMNVEV (reference sequence). This CDR3 spans 16 amino acids. The V segment lost 4 bases and the J segment 2 bases; nucleotides outside the gene matches: 10. This CDR3 is CASSSQGRTGNYGYTF. The CDR3 DNA reads TGTGCCAGCAGTTCCCAGGGCCGGACAGGAAACTATGGCTACACCTTC.

With respect to this clone: Just one base apart from a much larger clone, this may be a read error. The chain joins TRBV30 to TRBJ1-2, with a weak D call TRBD1 (5 bases). Germline V gene lookup returns CDR1 GTSNPN and CDR2 SVGIG (reference sequence). V was cut by 4 bases and J by 0 bases, with 9 bases left in between. CDR3 length: 13 residues. The CDR3 bases are TGTGCCTGGAAGACAGAAGCTAACTATGGCTACACCTTC. This codes for CAWKTEANYGYTF.

This chain connects TRBV5-1 to TRBJ2-1; D possibly corresponds to TRBD2 (6 bases). The CDR3 contains 16 residues. Between the trimmed V and J ends, which lost 1 base and 10 bases, there was a span of 21 bases. Germline CDR1 and CDR2: SGHRS and YFSETQ. CDR3 sequence (DNA): TGCGCCAGCAGCTTGTCCGAGAGGGGACTGGGGGTAGAGCAGTTCTTC. It yields the protein CASSLSERGLGVEQFF.

With regard to this clone: At the DNA level, this CDR3 is encoded by other sequences in the same sample as well. This chain connects TRBV5-1 to TRBJ2-7, with 8 bases matching TRBD2. The CDR3 has 15 residues. Per germline, CDR1 SGHRS and CDR2 YFSETQ. The trim removed 1 base at V and 3 bases at J, leaving 6 bases unmatched. CDR3 sequence reads: CASSLRGGGIYEQYF. The DNA of the CDR3 is TGCGCCAGCAGCTTGAGGGGCGGGGGGATCTACGAGCAGTACTTC.

This clone has more than one count but fewer than ten. Other nucleotide sequences in the sample specify the same CDR3. The rearrangement links TRBV30 to TRBJ2-7; D uncertain. This CDR3 is 16 amino acids long. V lost 0 bases to trimming and J lost 2 bases, with 17 bases between them. Germline-derived CDR1 and CDR2 are GTSNPN and SVGIG (reference sequence). The chain's CDR3 is CAWSVPPVLAPYEQYF. The CDR3, as DNA: TGTGCCTGGAGTGTACCCCCAGTACTGGCTCCCTACGAGCAGTACTTC.

In this sample, this clone turned up many times. Other DNA sequences from this sample encode an identical CDR3 as well. V usage is TRBV10-3 and J usage is TRBJ1-1; D call uncertain. CDR1 and CDR2 from the germline V gene are ENHRY and SYGVKD. The CDR3 runs 12 residues. V shed 2 bases and J shed 8 bases, with 9 bases lying between them. The CDR3 DNA reads as TGTGCCATCAGTGAGGGCGGGAGCGAAGCTTTCTTT. Translating it yields CAISEGGSEAFF.

The genes are TRBV18 and TRBJ2-7; TRBD1 aligns across 7 bases. The junction had 3 bases not matched to a gene; V was cut back by 2 bases and J by 2 bases. The germline V gene has CDR1 KGHSH and CDR2 LQKENI. The CDR3 is 14 residues long. CDR3 region: CASSPETGTYEQYF. The CDR3 nucleotides read TGTGCCAGCTCACCAGAGACAGGGACCTACGAGCAGTACTTC.

The count of this clone is one. The chain carries TRBV6-5 and TRBJ2-1; 9 bases match TRBD1. V shed 4 bases, J shed 4 bases, and the junction held 5 bases outside the gene matches. Germline values: CDR1 MNHEY, CDR2 SVGAGI. The CDR3 covers 15 residues. The CDR3 DNA reads TGTGCCAGCAGTTTCGGGACAGGGCTATACAATGAGCAGTTCTTC. It specifies CASSFGTGLYNEQFF.

The sample holds a few counts of this clone. The chain is built from TRBV14 and TRBJ1-2, with 8 bases lining up with TRBD1. The length of the CDR3 is 12 residues. Germline lookup yields CDR1 SGHDN and CDR2 FVKESK. With V trimmed by 8 bases and J by 2 bases, 1 base remained unmatched. The CDR3 reads CASGQGNYGYTF. The CDR3 DNA follows: TGTGCCAGCGGACAGGGCAACTATGGCTACACCTTC.